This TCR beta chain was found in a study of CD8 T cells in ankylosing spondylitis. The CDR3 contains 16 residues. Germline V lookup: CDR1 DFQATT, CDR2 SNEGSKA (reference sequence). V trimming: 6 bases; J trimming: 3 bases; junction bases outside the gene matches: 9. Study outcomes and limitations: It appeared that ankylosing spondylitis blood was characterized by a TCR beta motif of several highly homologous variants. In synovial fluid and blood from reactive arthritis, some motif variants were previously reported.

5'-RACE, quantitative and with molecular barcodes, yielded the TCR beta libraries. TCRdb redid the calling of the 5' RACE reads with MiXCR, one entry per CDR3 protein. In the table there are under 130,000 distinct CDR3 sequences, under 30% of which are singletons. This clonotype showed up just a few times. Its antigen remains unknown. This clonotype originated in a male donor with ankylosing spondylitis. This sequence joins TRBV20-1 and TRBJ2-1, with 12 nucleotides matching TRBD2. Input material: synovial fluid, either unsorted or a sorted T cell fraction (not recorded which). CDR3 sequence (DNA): TGCAGTGCACGACTAGCGGGAGCTAAAATCTACAATGAGCAGTTCTTC. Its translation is CSARLAGAKIYNEQFF.